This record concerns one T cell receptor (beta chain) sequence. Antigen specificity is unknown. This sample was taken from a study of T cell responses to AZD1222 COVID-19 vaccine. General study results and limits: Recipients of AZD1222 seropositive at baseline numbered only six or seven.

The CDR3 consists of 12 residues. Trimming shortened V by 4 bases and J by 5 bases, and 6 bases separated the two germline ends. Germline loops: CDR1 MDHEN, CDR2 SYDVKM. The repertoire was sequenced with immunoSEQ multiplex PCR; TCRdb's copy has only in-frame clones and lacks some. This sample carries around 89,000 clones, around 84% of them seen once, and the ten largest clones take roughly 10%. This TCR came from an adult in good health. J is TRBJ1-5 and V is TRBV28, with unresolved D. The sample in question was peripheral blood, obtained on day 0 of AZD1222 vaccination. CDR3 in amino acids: CASSSGDQPQHF. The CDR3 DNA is TGTGCCAGCAGTTCAGGCGATCAGCCCCAGCATTTT.